These T cell receptor beta chains were read from a single sample in a study of blood T cell repertoires in COVID-19. Profiling relied on immunoSEQ multiplex PCR, and the TCRdb table lists in-frame clones only, not all of them. The sample holds about 92,000 clones, 72% seen once. The sequenced sample was peripheral blood. The receptors stem from a woman aged 55-69 years in a cohort sampled during active or convalescent COVID-19. CDR3s include the opening cysteine and the closing phenylalanine or tryptophan. D genes are given only for firm matches. A clone size is listed for some rows: how often the clone was seen (once, few, many), or a class if it is expanded.

clone_size: once
v_call: TRBV29-1
j_call: TRBJ2-7
d_call: .
cdr3_nt: TGCAGCGTTGGGAGGGCTAGCGCAGGTCACGAGCAGTACTTC
cdr3_aa: CSVGRASAGHEQYF

clone_size: .
v_call: TRBV28
j_call: TRBJ1-5
d_call: TRBD1
cdr3_nt: TGTGCCAGCAGGACCGGGACAGGGGGCAATAGCAATCAGCCCCAGCATTTT
cdr3_aa: CASRTGTGGNSNQPQHF

clone_size: .
v_call: TRBV28
j_call: TRBJ2-7
d_call: .
cdr3_nt: TGTGCCAGCAGTTGGCAGGGGATGTCCTACGAGCAGTACTTC
cdr3_aa: CASSWQGMSYEQYF

clone_size: .
v_call: TRBV9
j_call: TRBJ1-2
d_call: .
cdr3_nt: TGTGCCAGCAGCGTAGACCTTGTGAGGACAGGCTACACCTTC
cdr3_aa: CASSVDLVRTGYTF

clone_size: few
v_call: TRBV2
j_call: TRBJ1-2
d_call: .
cdr3_nt: TGTGCCAGCAGTGAAGGGGGGCTCGGCGGCTACACCTTC
cdr3_aa: CASSEGGLGGYTF

clone_size: .
v_call: TRBV5-1
j_call: TRBJ2-5
d_call: TRBD1
cdr3_nt: TGCGCCAGCACAGGGACAGCGGATGAGACCCAGTACTTC
cdr3_aa: CASTGTADETQYF

clone_size: .
v_call: TRBV11-2
j_call: TRBJ1-2
d_call: TRBD1
cdr3_nt: TGTGCCAGCAGCTCATGGAGGGGGCTCGGCTACACCTTC
cdr3_aa: CASSSWRGLGYTF

clone_size: .
v_call: TRBV4-1
j_call: TRBJ2-3
d_call: .
cdr3_nt: TGCGCCAGCAGCCAACGGGGCGCCGGGACTTTCCCCGCGGATACGCAGTATTTT
cdr3_aa: CASSQRGAGTFPADTQYF

clone_size: .
v_call: TRBV6-5
j_call: TRBJ2-1
d_call: TRBD1
cdr3_nt: TGTGCCAGCACGAAACAGGGGGGATCGGGCAATGAGCAGTTCTTC
cdr3_aa: CASTKQGGSGNEQFF

clone_size: once
v_call: TRBV3-1/TRBV3-2
j_call: TRBJ1-6
d_call: .
cdr3_nt: TGTGCCAGCAGCCACGGAGAAAATTCACCCCTCCACTTT
cdr3_aa: CASSHGENSPLHF

clone_size: .
v_call: TRBV6-6
j_call: TRBJ1-2
d_call: TRBD1
cdr3_nt: TGTGCCAGCAGTAGCACACAGGGGAAGGATTATGGCTACACCTTC
cdr3_aa: CASSSTQGKDYGYTF

clone_size: .
v_call: TRBV6-5
j_call: TRBJ1-4
d_call: TRBD1
cdr3_nt: TGTGCCAGTAGGGGGCCGGCAACTAATGAAAAACTGTTTTTT
cdr3_aa: CASRGPATNEKLFF

clone_size: few
v_call: TRBV19
j_call: TRBJ1-2
d_call: .
cdr3_nt: TGTGCCAGTAGTAGAACCGGACTGGACTATGGCTACACCTTC
cdr3_aa: CASSRTGLDYGYTF

clone_size: .
v_call: TRBV9
j_call: TRBJ2-7
d_call: .
cdr3_nt: TGTGCCAGCAGCGTAGCTGAACAGGGTTTGGGTGAGCAGTACTTC
cdr3_aa: CASSVAEQGLGEQYF

clone_size: .
v_call: TRBV12-3/TRBV12-4
j_call: TRBJ1-2
d_call: .
cdr3_nt: TGTGCCAGTTCCGTAGCAGGGAAGGACGGCTACACCTTC
cdr3_aa: CASSVAGKDGYTF

clone_size: .
v_call: TRBV5-1
j_call: TRBJ2-7
d_call: .
cdr3_nt: TGCGCCAGCAGCGCGAATCAGGGGTACGAGCAGTACTTC
cdr3_aa: CASSANQGYEQYF